This TCR beta chain was recovered during a study of CD8 T cell repertoires and HIV-1 epitope variants. Across the whole study: Twenty-five autologous and known Gag and Nef epitope variant peptides each stimulated T cells separately. Overall study results and limits: Only beta chains were identified, marking proliferation to antigen, not function.

This CDR3 spans 18 amino acids. With 4 bases clipped from V and 0 bases from J, the junction kept 7 bases outside the gene matches. Germline V gene lookup returns CDR1 MDHEN and CDR2 SYDVKM. Assay: immunoSEQ multiplex PCR; the TCRdb copy retains only in-frame clones and omits some. The table lists 90,000 or so clones, roughly four fifths of them singletons. Comment on this clone: Its antigen is unidentified.

Source material: uncultured baseline CD8+ T cells from peripheral blood mononuclear cells (PBMCs). This chain uses TRBV28 with TRBJ2-1, with 12 bases matching TRBD2. This TCR was sampled from a male donor with HIV. CDR3 protein: CASSSRTSGISSYNEQFF. The CDR3 bases are TGTGCCAGCAGTTCCCGGACTAGCGGGATTAGCTCCTACAATGAGCAGTTCTTC.